Below, 28 T cell receptor beta chains from the same sample are listed, as sequenced in a study of Graves' ophthalmopathy and Graves' hyperthyroidism. RNA served as the template for amplifying TCR beta CDR3 regions. The workflow started with a first-round RT-PCR run with HTBI primers and then moved on to a second-round multiplex PCR. TCRdb analysed the multiplex PCR reads with MiXCR anew, one entry per CDR3 protein. The sample carries 500,000 to 800,000 distinct CDR3 sequences, about 40% recorded once. Sequencing was carried out using peripheral blood. The source of these receptors is an adult man with Graves' ophthalmopathy.

In this sample, this clonotype turned up many times. The chain links TRBV2 to TRBJ2-5; D is uncertain. CDR3 length: 12 residues. Germline loops: CDR1 SNHLY, CDR2 FYNNEI. The V end was cut by 5 bases, the J end by 2 bases, with 6 bases between. The chain's CDR3 is CASSIQQETQYF. CDR3 sequence (DNA): TGTGCCAGCAGTATACAGCAAGAGACCCAGTACTTC.

This clonotype was detected many times. The chain employs TRBV7-2 and TRBJ1-1; no definite D call. Germline V gene lookup returns CDR1 SGHTA and CDR2 FQGNSA. The CDR3 length is 14 residues. With 5 bases removed from V and 0 bases from J, the gap between germline ends came to 10 bases. The CDR3 spells CASSQQIVNTEAFF. The CDR3 coding sequence is TGTGCCAGCAGCCAACAGATTGTGAACACTGAAGCTTTCTTT.

In its sample, this clonotype was seen a few times. The chain recombines TRBV12-3 or TRBV12-4 with TRBJ2-7; D might be TRBD1 (5 bases). V was clipped by 1 base and J by 5 bases, with 9 bases between them. This CDR3 is built from 13 residues. CDR3 bases: TGTGCCAGCAGTTTAGTAGGGGTACACGAGCAGTACTTC. Protein sequence: CASSLVGVHEQYF.

The CDR3 is CASSIRPGLTIEQYF. CDR3 nucleotides: TGTGCCAGCTCTATCAGGCCGGGTTTGACTATCGAGCAGTACTTC. This chain joins TRBV25-1 and TRBJ2-7; D is possibly TRBD2 (5 bases). Germline assignment: CDR1 MGHDK and CDR2 SYGVNS. The CDR3 has 15 amino acids. V was shortened by 8 bases and J by 6 bases, with 23 bases between the two germline ends.

V and J are TRBV12-3 or TRBV12-4 and TRBJ1-3; tentatively, D is TRBD1 (5 bases). Trimming took 6 bases from V and 1 from J, leaving 16 bases between them. The CDR3 sequence is 16 residues long. CDR3 in DNA: TGTGCCAGCAGCTTCGGGACGCAAAGATCTGGAAACACCATATATTTT. Translating it yields CASSFGTQRSGNTIYF.

Comment on this clonotype: A much larger clone sits a single nucleotide away, making a read error possible. J is TRBJ2-2 and V is TRBV25-1; perhaps TRBD1 as D (5 bases). The CDR3 consists of 14 residues. CDR1 is MGHDK, CDR2 SYGVNS, per germline. The CDR3 sequence is CASSNRQNTVELFF. CDR3 nucleotides: TGTGCCAGCAGCAACCGACAGAACACCGTGGAGCTGTTTTTT.

The chain recombines TRBV7-2 with TRBJ2-7; 9 bases are a match to TRBD1. Looked up from germline, CDR1 is SGHTA and CDR2 is FQGNSA. This CDR3 region has 14 residues. The V segment lost 3 bases and the J segment 6 bases; nucleotides outside the gene matches: 6. In DNA, the CDR3 is TGTGCCAGCAGCTTGGGGACAGGGAGGTTCGAGCAGTACTTC. This codes for CASSLGTGRFEQYF.

This clonotype was detected ten times or more. This chain uses TRBV20-1 with TRBJ1-5; 8 positions agree with TRBD1. The V gene's germline CDR1 is DFQATT and CDR2 SNEGSKA (reference sequence). V shed 0 bases and J 1 base; nucleotides not matched to a gene: 2. The CDR3 sequence is 15 residues long. DNA for the CDR3: TGCAGTGCTAGAGAGGGGACAGGCAGCAATCAGCCCCAGCATTTT. Its protein product is CSAREGTGSNQPQHF.

To note about this clonotype: This may come from a read error, since a much larger clone is one base off. The conserved closing phenylalanine or tryptophan is absent in this CDR3, likely reflecting a read error. The CDR3, as DNA: TGTGCCAGCAGCTTAGCCCTCAGGGGGCGAACTGAAGCTTTCCTT. Translation gives CASSLALRGRTEAFL. The chain has TRBV7-6 and TRBJ1-1, with 8 positions matching TRBD1. Unmatched junction bases numbered 5, after V lost 0 bases and J lost 5 bases. Germline CDR1 is SGHVS and CDR2 is FNYEAQ. The CDR3 is made up of 15 amino acids.

This clonotype was detected once. The chain combines TRBV20-1 with TRBJ2-1, with 11 nucleotides matching TRBD1. Germline V gene data show CDR1 as DFQATT and CDR2 as SNEGSKA (reference sequence). CDR3 length: 13 residues. The CDR3 DNA is TGCAGCGTGCCGGACAGGGGGCACAATGAGCAGTTCTTC. Its translation is CSVPDRGHNEQFF.

The V call is TRBV25-1, the J call TRBJ1-5; the match to TRBD1 covers 7 bases. CDR3 length: 14 residues. Germline-derived CDR1 and CDR2 are MGHDK and SYGVNS. CDR3 in amino acids: CARLAGGTNQPQHF. For the CDR3, the DNA is TGTGCTAGACTGGCAGGGGGAACCAATCAGCCCCAGCATTTT. The complete variable domain, with remaining parts taken from reference TRBV25-1 and TRBJ1-5, reads EADIYQTPRYLVIGTGKKITLECSQTMGHDKMYWYQQDPGMELHLIHYSYGVNSTEKGDLSSESTVSRIRTEHFPLTLESARPSHTSQYLCARLAGGTNQPQHFGDGTRLSIL.

In this sample, this clonotype turned up many times. The chain combines TRBV12-3 or TRBV12-4 with TRBJ2-7, with 9 bases identical to TRBD1. This CDR3 spans 13 amino acids. The V and J ends lost 6 bases and 6 bases, in that order; junction bases with no gene match: 6. The CDR3 protein is CASSWDRVGEQYF. CDR3 DNA: TGTGCCAGCAGCTGGGACAGGGTGGGCGAGCAGTACTTC.

This clonotype was seen many times. One end of the junction varies from germline; a read error may be responsible. The chain employs TRBV10-3 and TRBJ1-2; TRBD1 matches at 8 bases. Per germline, CDR1 ENHRY and CDR2 SYGVKD. This CDR3 contains 14 residues. The CDR3 coding sequence is TGTGCCAGCAGTGAAGCACCTCGACAGGGGGGCTACACCTTC. It yields the protein CASSEAPRQGGYTF.

The rearrangement links TRBV5-1 to TRBJ2-7; D gene unclear. Germline V gene lookup returns CDR1 SGHRS and CDR2 YFSETQ. The CDR3 loop spans 17 amino acids. Trimming took off 0 bases at V and 1 base at J, with 17 bases between the two ends. The CDR3 DNA sequence: TGCGCCAGCAGCTTGGGGATAGGGCCTCCAGGATCCTACGAGCAGTACTTC. Protein: CASSLGIGPPGSYEQYF.

This clonotype was seen at least ten times. The chain has TRBV12-3 or TRBV12-4 and TRBJ1-6; 9 nucleotides align to TRBD1. The CDR3 has 15 residues. J lost 8 bases, V lost 5 bases, and 7 bases had no gene match. CDR3 sequence: CASSNRDRAHSPLHF. CDR3 DNA sequence: TGTGCCAGCAGTAACCGGGACAGGGCTCATTCACCCCTCCACTTT.

The CDR3 DNA follows: TGTGCCAGCAGTTTACAGGGGGCGAGAAACACTGAAGCTTTCTTT. This encodes CASSLQGARNTEAFF. The chain carries TRBV12-3 or TRBV12-4 and TRBJ1-1; 8 bases agree with TRBD1. Unmatched junction bases numbered 4, after V lost 2 bases and J lost 2 bases. The CDR3 loop spans 15 amino acids.

The gene calls are TRBV29-1 and TRBJ2-5; the match to TRBD1 covers 12 bases. The trim removed 7 bases at V and 4 bases at J, leaving 16 bases unmatched. CDR1 is SQVTM, CDR2 ANQGSEA, per germline. The CDR3 is 17 amino acids. CDR3 DNA sequence: TGCAGCGGTGGAGAGTTTGCCGGGACAGGGGGCGTAGAGACCCAGTACTTC. The encoded protein is CSGGEFAGTGGVETQYF.

There are many counts of this clonotype. V is TRBV24-1 and J is TRBJ1-5; D is unresolved. The CDR3 is 14 amino acids. The ends were cut back, 0 bases at V and 7 bases at J, with 9 bases in the middle. Looked up from germline, CDR1 is KGHDR and CDR2 is SFDVKD. This chain's CDR3 is CATSDLDSGQPQHF. CDR3 bases: TGTGCCACCAGTGATTTGGATTCCGGCCAGCCCCAGCATTTT.

The chain combines TRBV29-1 with TRBJ1-2, with D unclear. CDR3 length: 11 residues. Trimming shortened V by 8 bases and J by 0 bases, and 7 bases separated the two germline ends. Germline CDR1 reads SQVTM; CDR2 reads ANQGSEA. DNA for the CDR3: TGCAGCAGTTACACTAACTATGGCTACACCTTC. This codes for CSSYTNYGYTF.

This clonotype was seen at least ten times. The chain employs TRBV29-1 and TRBJ1-1; no definite D call. The CDR3 sequence is 13 residues long. The germline gives CDR1 SQVTM, CDR2 ANQGSEA. Trimming cost V 7 bases and J 1 base, with 13 bases left between them. The CDR3 DNA is TGCAGCGGTGCGGAGGATTCGAACACTGAAGCTTTCTTT. Translated: CSGAEDSNTEAFF.

This clonotype was observed at least ten times. The gene calls are TRBV6-1 and TRBJ1-4, with D unresolved. Germline CDR1 MNHNS, CDR2 SASEGT. Trimming removed 6 bases from V and 5 bases from J, with 7 bases in between. This CDR3 spans 12 amino acids. Here the CDR3 reads CASSSGNEKLFF. Written as DNA, the CDR3 is TGTGCCAGCAGCTCGGGAAATGAAAAACTGTTTTTT.

The rearrangement links TRBV10-2 to TRBJ2-7, with TRBD1 matching 12 bases. The CDR3 is 17 amino acids. Germline V gene sequence: CDR1 WSHSY, CDR2 SAAADI. Trimming cost V 5 bases and J 5 bases; bases outside gene matches: 13. For the CDR3, the DNA is TGCGCCAGCAGTTACTTAGGGACAGGGGGCTCAGGAGACGAGCAGTACTTC. Its protein product is CASSYLGTGGSGDEQYF.

This clonotype was seen repeatedly, ten times or more. V gene TRBV15 combines with J gene TRBJ1-4; D unclear. The germline V gene has CDR1 LNHNV and CDR2 YYDKDF (reference sequence). The CDR3 runs 13 residues. V was cut by 0 bases and J by 7 bases, with 6 bases left in between. CDR3 region: CATSRESSEKLFF. The CDR3 DNA reads TGTGCCACCAGCAGAGAGAGTTCTGAAAAACTGTTTTTT. Combining the CDR3 with reference TRBV15 and TRBJ1-4 gives the whole variable domain DAMVIQNPRYQVTQFGKPVTLSCSQTLNHNVMYWYQQKSSQAPKLLFHYYDKDFNNEADTPDNFQSRRPNTSFCFLDIRSPGLGDTAMYLCATSRESSEKLFFGSGTQLSVL.

This chain links TRBV15 with TRBJ2-7, with 8 nucleotides matching TRBD1. The V gene's germline CDR1 is LNHNV and CDR2 YYDKDF (reference sequence). The CDR3 length is 15 residues. The V gene end was trimmed by 5 bases and the J gene end by 5 bases; junction bases not matched to a gene: 11. CDR3 sequence: CATSGTDRGVHEQYF. For the CDR3, the DNA is TGTGCCACCAGCGGAACAGACAGGGGTGTCCACGAGCAGTACTTC.

This clonotype was seen many times. The gene calls are TRBV9 and TRBJ2-5; 7 nucleotides agree with TRBD1. This CDR3 is built from 14 residues. The J segment lost 2 bases and the V segment lost 3 bases, leaving 4 bases of the junction unmatched. Germline values: CDR1 SGDLS, CDR2 YYNGEE. The DNA of the CDR3 is TGTGCCAGCAGCGGGTCGGGACAGCAAGAGACCCAGTACTTC. Protein product: CASSGSGQQETQYF.

Regarding this clonotype: A much larger clone differs from this one at a single base, so this may be a read error. This chain uses TRBV2 with TRBJ1-4; TRBD1 agrees at 8 bases. The CDR3 loop spans 17 amino acids. The V segment lost 5 bases and the J segment 5 bases; nucleotides outside the gene matches: 13. Germline lookup yields CDR1 SNHLY and CDR2 FYNNEI. The CDR3 here is CASSSGTGPSLNEKLFF. Written as DNA, the CDR3 is TGTGCCAGCAGTTCTGGGACAGGCCCCTCACTAAATGAAAAACTGTTTTTT.

This clonotype has only a few counts. This chain uses TRBV3-1 with TRBJ2-5; 8 bases are a match to TRBD1. The CDR3 sequence is 13 residues long. J lost 7 bases, V lost 3 bases, and 4 bases had no gene match. Germline assignment: CDR1 LGHDT and CDR2 YNNKEL (reference sequence). The CDR3 reads CASSHGQGGTQYF. The CDR3 coding sequence is TGTGCCAGCAGCCACGGACAGGGTGGGACCCAGTACTTC.

This clonotype was seen repeatedly, ten times or more. As DNA, the CDR3 is TGTGCCACCAGCAGAGTCAGATCCAATCAGCCCCAGCATTTT. Translated: CATSRVRSNQPQHF. The chain joins TRBV15 to TRBJ1-5, with no clear D. This CDR3 is built from 14 residues. Germline-derived CDR1 and CDR2 are LNHNV and YYDKDF (reference sequence). Trimming removed 1 base at V and 3 bases at J, with 7 bases between.